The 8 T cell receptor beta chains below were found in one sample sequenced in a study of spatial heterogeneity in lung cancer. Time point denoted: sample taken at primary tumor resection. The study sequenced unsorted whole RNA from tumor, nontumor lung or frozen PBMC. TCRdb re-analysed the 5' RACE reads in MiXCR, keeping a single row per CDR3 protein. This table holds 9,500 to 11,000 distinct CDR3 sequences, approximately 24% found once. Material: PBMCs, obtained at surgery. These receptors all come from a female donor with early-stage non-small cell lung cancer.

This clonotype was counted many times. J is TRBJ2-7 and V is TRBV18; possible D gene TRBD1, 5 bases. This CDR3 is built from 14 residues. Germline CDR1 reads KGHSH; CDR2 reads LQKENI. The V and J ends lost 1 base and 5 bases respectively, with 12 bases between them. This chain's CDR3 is CASSPQAGNHEQYF. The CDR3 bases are TGTGCCAGCTCACCACAGGCAGGGAACCACGAGCAGTACTTC.

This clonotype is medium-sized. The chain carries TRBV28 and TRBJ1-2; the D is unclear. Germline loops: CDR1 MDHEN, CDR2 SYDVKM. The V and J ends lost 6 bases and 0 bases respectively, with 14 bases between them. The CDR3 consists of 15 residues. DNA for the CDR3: TGTGCCAGCAGCCCAAGGCAGCCTACTAACTATGGCTACACCTTC. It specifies CASSPRQPTNYGYTF.

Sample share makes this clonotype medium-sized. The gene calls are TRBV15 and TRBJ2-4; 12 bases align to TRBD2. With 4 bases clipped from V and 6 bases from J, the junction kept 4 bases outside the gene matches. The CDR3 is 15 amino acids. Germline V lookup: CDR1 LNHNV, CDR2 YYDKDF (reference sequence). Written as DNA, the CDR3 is TGTGCCACCAGCATGAGGACTAGCGGGATAAACATTCAGTACTTC. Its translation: CATSMRTSGINIQYF.

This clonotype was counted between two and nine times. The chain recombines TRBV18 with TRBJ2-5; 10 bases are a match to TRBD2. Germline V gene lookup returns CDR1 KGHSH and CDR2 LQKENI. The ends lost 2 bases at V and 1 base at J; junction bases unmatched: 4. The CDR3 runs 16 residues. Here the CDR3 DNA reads TGTGCCAGCTCACCATTCTCTAGCGGGAGCCAAGAGACCCAGTACTTC. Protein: CASSPFSSGSQETQYF.

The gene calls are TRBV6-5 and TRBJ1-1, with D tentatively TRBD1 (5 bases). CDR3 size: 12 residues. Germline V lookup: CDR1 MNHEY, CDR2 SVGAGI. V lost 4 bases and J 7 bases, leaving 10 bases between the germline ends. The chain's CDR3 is CASSSTTDEAFF. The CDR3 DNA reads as TGTGCCAGCAGTTCCACGACAGATGAAGCTTTCTTT.

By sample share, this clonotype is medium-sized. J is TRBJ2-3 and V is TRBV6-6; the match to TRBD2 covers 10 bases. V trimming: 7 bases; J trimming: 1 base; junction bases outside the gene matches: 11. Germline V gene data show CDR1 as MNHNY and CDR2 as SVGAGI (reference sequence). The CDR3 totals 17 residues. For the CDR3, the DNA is TGTGCCAGCATGCTCCTAGCGGGAGTTGGTGGCACAGATACGCAGTATTTT. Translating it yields CASMLLAGVGGTDTQYF.

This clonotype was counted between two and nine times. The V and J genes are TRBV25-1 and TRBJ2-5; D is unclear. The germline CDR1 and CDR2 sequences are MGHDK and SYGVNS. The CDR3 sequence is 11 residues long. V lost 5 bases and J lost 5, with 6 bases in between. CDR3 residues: CASSTQETQYF. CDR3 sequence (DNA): TGTGCCAGCAGTACACAGGAGACCCAGTACTTC.

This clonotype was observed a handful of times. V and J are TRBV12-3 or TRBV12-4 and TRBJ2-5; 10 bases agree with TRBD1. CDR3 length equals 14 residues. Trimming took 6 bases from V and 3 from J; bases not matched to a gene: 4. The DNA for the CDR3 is TGTGCCAGCAGCCGACAGGGGGCTGAAGAGACCCAGTACTTC. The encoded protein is CASSRQGAEETQYF.